This is a list of T cell receptor beta chains from one sample in a study of graft-versus-host responses after intestinal transplantation. No antigen has been assigned to these receptors. The table came from immunoSEQ multiplex PCR; TCRdb's copy has only in-frame clones and leaves some out. The table has about 120,000 clones, approximately 96% seen once. This specimen was unstimulated CD8+ T cells sorted from spleen or lymph node cells, taken before intestinal transplant. The origin of the receptors is a human donor who received an intestinal transplant. CDR3s include the opening cysteine and the closing phenylalanine or tryptophan. A D gene is named only where the DNA matches it firmly. A row's size may be missing; if present it is once, few, many or a size class.

j_call | d_call | v_call | clone_size | cdr3_aa | cdr3_nt
TRBJ2-7 | . | TRBV19 | . | CASSIDLWAATQDEQYF | TGTGCCAGTAGTATAGATCTGTGGGCAGCGACACAGGACGAGCAGTACTTC
TRBJ1-1 | . | TRBV28 | . | CASSSPGTYRDTEAFF | TGTGCCAGCAGTTCGCCAGGGACCTACCGGGACACTGAAGCTTTCTTT
TRBJ1-4 | . | TRBV9 | . | CASSVGDEKLFF | TGTGCCAGCAGCGTAGGGGATGAAAAACTGTTTTTT
TRBJ2-4 | . | TRBV9 | . | CASSPEGVEDIQYF | TGTGCCAGCAGCCCAGAAGGGGTGGAGGACATTCAGTACTTC
TRBJ1-1 | TRBD1 | TRBV28 | few | CASSLTGTGERAFF | TGTGCCAGCAGTTTAACTGGGACAGGGGAAAGAGCTTTCTTT
TRBJ1-1 | . | TRBV5-4 | once | CASSPDSNTEAFF | TGTGCCAGCAGCCCTGACAGCAACACTGAAGCTTTCTTT
TRBJ2-1 | TRBD2 | TRBV10-3 | . | CAISVTGTSGNNEQFF | TGTGCCATCAGTGTAACCGGGACTAGCGGGAACAATGAGCAGTTCTTC
TRBJ1-1 | . | TRBV19 | once | CASSPRTESNTEAFF | TGTGCCAGTAGTCCCCGGACAGAGTCGAACACTGAAGCTTTCTTT
TRBJ2-7 | TRBD1 | TRBV5-1 | . | CASSPTGEVYEQYF | TGCGCCAGCAGCCCGACAGGGGAGGTCTACGAGCAGTACTTC
TRBJ1-5 | . | TRBV6-5 | . | CASSYSGANSNQPQHF | TGTGCCAGCAGTTACTCAGGGGCCAATAGCAATCAGCCCCAGCATTTT
TRBJ1-3 | . | TRBV2 | . | CASSEFSSGNTIYF | TGTGCCAGCAGTGAATTCAGCTCTGGAAACACCATATATTTT
TRBJ2-5 | TRBD2 | TRBV10-2 | . | CASSEFTSGLKETQYF | TGCGCCAGCAGTGAGTTCACTAGCGGCCTCAAAGAGACCCAGTACTTC
TRBJ1-1 | . | TRBV6-1 | . | CASSAYGWDTEAFF | TGTGCCAGCAGTGCTTACGGTTGGGACACTGAAGCTTTCTTT
TRBJ2-1 | TRBD2 | TRBV4-1 | . | CASSQDSGTSGFNEQFF | TGCGCCAGCAGCCAAGATAGTGGGACTAGCGGATTCAATGAGCAGTTCTTC
TRBJ1-1 | TRBD1 | TRBV6-5 | few | CASSYSRQGGTEAFF | TGTGCCAGCAGTTACTCCCGACAGGGTGGCACTGAAGCTTTCTTT
TRBJ2-3 | TRBD2 | TRBV13 | . | CASTLLWDSGRMPDTQYF | TGTGCCAGCACCCTCCTATGGGATAGCGGGAGAATGCCAGATACGCAGTATTTT
TRBJ2-3 | TRBD1 | TRBV27 | . | CASSWTGDLTDTQYF | TGTGCCAGCAGCTGGACAGGGGATTTGACAGATACGCAGTATTTT
TRBJ2-6 | . | TRBV4-1 | . | CASSQGPGTSGANVLTF | TGCGCCAGCAGCCAAGGACCAGGGACATCTGGGGCCAACGTCCTGACTTTC
TRBJ2-7 | . | TRBV5-8 | . | CASSPEYGDQYEQYF | TGTGCCAGCAGCCCAGAATACGGGGATCAGTACGAGCAGTACTTC
TRBJ2-7 | . | TRBV2 | few | CASSAYEQYF | TGTGCCAGCAGTGCCTACGAGCAGTACTTC
TRBJ1-1 | TRBD1 | TRBV13 | . | CASSADRGPWGEAFF | TGTGCCAGCAGCGCCGACAGGGGGCCTTGGGGGGAAGCTTTCTTT
TRBJ2-7 | TRBD2 | TRBV7-9 | . | CASSFGLAPYEQYF | TGTGCCAGCAGCTTCGGACTAGCCCCCTACGAGCAGTACTTC
TRBJ2-1 | . | TRBV21-1 | . | CASSKESKTSGAYNEQFF | TGTGCCAGCAGCAAAGAAAGCAAAACTAGCGGGGCTTACAATGAGCAGTTCTTC
TRBJ2-7 | . | TRBV2 | . | CASSVGGAAYEQYF | TGTGCCAGCAGTGTTGGCGGAGCGGCCTACGAGCAGTACTTC
TRBJ2-5 | TRBD2 | TRBV5-1 | . | CASSWEGTQYF | TGCGCCAGCAGCTGGGAGGGGACCCAGTACTTC
TRBJ2-7 | TRBD2 | TRBV4-1 | . | CASRQTAGGSYEQYF | TGCGCCAGCAGACAAACAGCGGGAGGGTCCTACGAGCAGTACTTC
TRBJ1-1 | . | TRBV15 | . | CATSWGLNTEAFF | TGTGCCACCAGTTGGGGCCTGAACACTGAAGCTTTCTTT
TRBJ2-7 | TRBD2 | TRBV19 | . | CASSERGTPYEQYF | TGTGCCAGTAGTGAGCGGGGAACCCCCTACGAGCAGTACTTC
TRBJ2-3 | TRBD1 | TRBV5-1 | . | CASSLSDRLTDTQYF | TGCGCCAGCAGCTTGTCGGACAGGCTCACGGATACGCAGTATTTT
TRBJ1-3 | . | TRBV11-2 | . | CASSSSGVASGNTIYF | TGTGCCAGCAGCTCTTCAGGGGTAGCCTCTGGAAACACCATATATTTT
TRBJ2-7 | TRBD2 | TRBV6-5 | . | CATGAGFSYEQYF | TGTGCCACCGGAGCGGGGTTTTCCTACGAGCAGTACTTC
TRBJ1-2 | . | TRBV6-5 | . | CASFGGEGHGYTF | TGTGCCAGCTTCGGAGGTGAGGGACATGGCTACACCTTC
TRBJ2-1 | . | TRBV11-2 | . | CASSLRTTLDSSYNEQFF | TGTGCCAGCAGCTTAAGGACTACCCTCGATTCCTCCTACAATGAGCAGTTCTTC
TRBJ1-1 | . | TRBV27 | . | CASSPQKGHTSNTEAFF | TGTGCCAGCAGTCCACAAAAGGGACATACGTCGAACACTGAAGCTTTCTTT
TRBJ2-7 | . | TRBV6-4 | . | CASSEGVGKSYEQYF | TGTGCCAGCAGTGAAGGGGTGGGCAAGTCCTACGAGCAGTACTTC
TRBJ2-1 | TRBD2 | TRBV28 | . | CASSLSLAETYNEQFF | TGTGCCAGCAGTTTAAGCCTAGCGGAGACCTACAATGAGCAGTTCTTC
TRBJ2-2 | . | TRBV7-9 | . | CASCPRDHTGELFF | TGTGCCAGCTGCCCCCGGGACCACACCGGGGAGCTGTTTTTT
TRBJ2-3 | TRBD2 | TRBV10-3 | . | CSTSGEGTDTQYF | TGCTCAACTAGCGGAGAGGGAACAGATACGCAGTATTTT
TRBJ2-6 | . | TRBV7-9 | . | CASSLGDAYRANVLTF | TGTGCCAGCAGCTTAGGGGACGCTTATAGGGCCAACGTCCTGACTTTC
TRBJ1-1 | TRBD1 | TRBV15 | once | CATSRDGAVGGSGTEAFF | TGTGCCACCAGCAGAGATGGGGCGGTAGGGGGCAGTGGCACTGAAGCTTTCTTT
TRBJ1-5 | . | TRBV27 | . | CASSPTERGNQPQHF | TGTGCCAGCAGTCCGACAGAAAGGGGCAATCAGCCCCAGCATTTT
TRBJ2-1 | TRBD2 | TRBV27 | . | CASSLWTSGRGEQFF | TGTGCCAGCAGTCTTTGGACTAGCGGGAGGGGTGAGCAGTTCTTC